This passage covers 21 T cell receptor beta chains from one sample sequenced in a study of tumor-infiltrating lymphocytes in primary liver carcinoma. For each extraction, RNA and DNA were obtained together from 20-30 mg of unsorted bulk tissue. A primer in the constant region served to generate TCR beta cDNA from approximately 450 ng of total RNA. Each TCR beta library was derived from three nested multiplex PCR rounds that employed slightly modified ARM-PCR. Forward primers for TRBV1-TRBV30 and a C-beta reverse primer served the first two PCR rounds, at about 10 cycles each. One entry per CDR3 protein results from TCRdb running MiXCR on the multiplex PCR reads. Seen here are tens of thousands of distinct CDR3 sequences, 60% to 75% observed once, and the top ten hold approximately 20%. The sample taken for sequencing was liver tumor tissue from sampling region 1. Subset noted: tumor region T1, superior pole. Source of these receptors: a man aged 40-55 years with primary liver carcinoma and hepatitis B virus infection.

This clonotype has a handful of counts. Mismatch with germline at one junction end may stem from a read error. The CDR3 sequence is CRVVLTGQNTEAFF. The CDR3, as DNA: TGCAGGGTAGTACTTACGGGACAGAACACTGAGGCTTTCTTT. The gene calls are TRBV29-1 and TRBJ1-1, with 7 bases aligning to TRBD1. Germline CDR1 reads SQVTM; CDR2 reads ANQGSEA. The CDR3 runs to 14 residues.

This sequence joins TRBV6-5 and TRBJ2-3; D may correspond to TRBD1 or TRBD2 (5 bases each). Between the trimmed V and J ends, which lost 7 bases and 1 base, there was a span of 15 bases. The CDR3 has 15 amino acids. Germline V gene lookup returns CDR1 MNHEY and CDR2 SVGAGI. The CDR3 nucleotides are TGTGCCAGCATCCCCCCGAGGGGTTGCACAGATACGCAGTATTTT. This gives the protein CASIPPRGCTDTQYF.

Comment on this clonotype: Possible read error: a much larger clone is one base away. V and J are TRBV6-2 or TRBV6-3 and TRBJ2-3; 7 nucleotides line up with TRBD1. V shed 2 bases, J shed 4 bases, and the junction held 3 bases outside the gene matches. This CDR3 is 14 amino acids long. Germline V gene sequence: CDR1 MNHEY, CDR2 SVGEGT. The CDR3 spells CASSYQGEPDTQYF. CDR3 bases: TGTGCCAGCAGTTACCAGGGGGAGCCAGATACGCAGTATTTT.

By frequency in the sample, this clonotype is medium-sized. The rearrangement uses TRBV11-2 and TRBJ2-2; maybe TRBD1 (6 bases). The CDR3 is made up of 14 amino acids. With 5 bases removed from V and 2 bases from J, the gap between germline ends came to 9 bases. Per the germline V gene, CDR1 is SGHAT and CDR2 is FQNNGV. This CDR3 is CASSPGENTGELFF. The DNA for the CDR3 is TGTGCCAGCAGCCCAGGGGAAAACACCGGGGAGCTGTTTTTT.

Comments on this clonotype: Because the CDR3 is missing its conserved closing phenylalanine or tryptophan, this is likely a read error. The rearrangement links TRBV29-1 to TRBJ2-7; D unresolved. CDR1 is SQVTM, CDR2 ANQGSEA, per germline. This CDR3 has 13 residues. CDR3 sequence: CSVAQGRGYDQYL. The CDR3 DNA sequence: TGCAGCGTTGCCCAAGGCAGAGGCTACGATCAGTACTTA.

The chain employs TRBV29-1 and TRBJ2-7; TRBD1 agrees at 7 bases. The length of the CDR3 is 16 residues. Unmatched junction bases numbered 15, after V lost 3 bases and J lost 4 bases. From germline, CDR1 is SQVTM and CDR2 ANQGSEA. Written as DNA, the CDR3 is TGCAGCGTTGATCAGGGCCGACAGGGATCGAATTACGAGCAGTACTTC. Translation: CSVDQGRQGSNYEQYF.

Note on this clonotype: This sequence may be a read error, since a much larger clone differs from it by one base. The rearrangement joins TRBV13 to TRBJ2-7, with 9 positions matching TRBD1. Germline CDR1 reads PRHDT; CDR2 reads FYEKMQ (reference sequence). The CDR3 is made up of 17 amino acids. The CDR3 nucleotides are TGTGCCAGCAGCTCGCCTACAGGGGGCCAAGGCTCCTACGAGCATTACTTC. It translates to CASSSPTGGQGSYEHYF.

On this clonotype: A clone one base away is much larger, so this may be a read error. The chain couples TRBV5-1 to TRBJ2-5; D is ambiguous. The CDR3 consists of 13 residues. The V gene's germline CDR1 is SGHRS and CDR2 YFSETQ. The CDR3 spells CASGLAGQETQYF. The CDR3 DNA sequence: TGCGCCAGCGGCTTGGCTGGGCAAGAGACCCAGTACTTC.

This clonotype was seen more than once but under ten times. This could be a read error, since a much larger clone is one nucleotide away. The rearrangement joins TRBV28 to TRBJ2-4, with a tentative D call TRBD1 (5 bases). CDR3 length: 14 amino acids. The V and J ends lost 2 bases and 7 bases respectively, with 12 bases between them. Germline CDR1 and CDR2: MDHEN and SYDVKM. The CDR3 loop is CASSLARVKNIQYF. CDR3 nucleotide sequence: TGTGCCAGCAGTTTAGCCAGGGTGAAGAACATTCAGTACTTC.

The chain employs TRBV7-2 and TRBJ2-2, with 9 bases identical to TRBD2. Germline V gives CDR1 SGHTA, CDR2 FQGNSA. After removal of 8 bases from V and 6 bases from J, the junction contained 13 bases not matched to a gene. This CDR3 region has 16 residues. Here the CDR3 DNA reads TGTGCCAGCGGCGGCTATAGCGGGAGAGGGGCCGGGGAGCTGTTTTTT. Its translation: CASGGYSGRGAGELFF.

Worth noting for this clonotype: This sequence may be a read error, since a much larger clone differs from it by one base. This chain links TRBV5-6 with TRBJ2-7, with D possibly being TRBD1 (6 bases). The CDR3 spans 13 residues. Per germline, CDR1 SGHDT and CDR2 YYEEEE. CDR3 residues: CSSSLRGLYEQYF. CDR3 DNA: TGTTCCAGCAGCTTGAGGGGGTTGTACGAGCAGTACTTC.

The table lists this clonotype with many counts. The rearrangement joins TRBV7-9 to TRBJ1-4, with a possible D match to TRBD1 (6 bases). CDR1 and CDR2 (germline): SEHNR, FQNEAQ (reference sequence). There are 15 residues in the CDR3. With 5 bases removed from V and 5 bases from J, the gap between germline ends came to 15 bases. CDR3 in DNA: TGTGCCAGCAGCGGAACGACAGGCCTAAATGAAAAACTGTTTTTT. Amino acid sequence: CASSGTTGLNEKLFF.

With regard to this clonotype: The junction and the germline gene differ at one end; a read error may be behind it. This sequence joins TRBV6-6 and TRBJ2-3; 8 bases match TRBD1. CDR1 is MNHNY, CDR2 SVGAGI, per germline (reference sequence). CDR3 length equals 17 residues. CDR3 region: CASSYVWVRGLTDTKYF. The CDR3 region has the DNA TGTGCCAGCAGTTACGTCTGGGTCAGGGGGCTGACTGATACGAAGTATTTT.

A remark on this clonotype: Mismatch with germline at one junction end may stem from a read error. The V call is TRBV10-3, the J call TRBJ2-3; tentatively, D is TRBD1 (6 bases). This CDR3 comprises 15 residues. CDR1 is ENHRY, CDR2 SYGVKD, per germline. The CDR3 DNA sequence: TGTGCCATCAGTAAGGACAGCCCTAGCACGGATACGCAGTATTTT. It codes for CAISKDSPSTDTQYF.

The genes are TRBV24-1 and TRBJ2-2, with a tentative D call TRBD1 (6 bases). Trimming pared 4 bases from V and 8 bases from J, leaving 22 bases between. Germline V gives CDR1 KGHDR, CDR2 SFDVKD. The CDR3 is 17 amino acids. The CDR3: CATSDPAGIGGPGELFF. CDR3 nucleotide sequence: TGTGCCACCAGTGACCCCGCCGGGATAGGGGGTCCAGGGGAGCTGTTTTTT.

The chain uses TRBV7-3 and TRBJ1-2; tentative D call: TRBD1 (5 bases). The germline V gene encodes CDR1 SGHTA and CDR2 FQGTGA. CDR3 length equals 14 residues. Trimming removed 5 bases from V and 6 bases from J, with 16 bases in between. CDR3 amino acids: CASSPGGVGDGYTF. As DNA, the CDR3 is TGTGCCAGCAGCCCGGGCGGGGTAGGGGATGGCTACACCTTC. Variable domain in full (rest from reference TRBV7-3 and TRBJ1-2): GAGVSQTPSNKVTEKGKYVELRCDPISGHTALYWYRQSLGQGPEFLIYFQGTGAADDSGLPNDRFFAVRPEGSVSTLKIQRTERGDSAVYLCASSPGGVGDGYTFGSGTRLTVV.

With respect to this clonotype: An end of the junction differs from the germline gene, which may be a read error. The chain links TRBV11-1 to TRBJ2-3; 9 bases align to TRBD2. Germline assignment: CDR1 SGHAT and CDR2 FQDESV (reference sequence). The CDR3 length is 16 residues. The CDR3 spells CVSSLGTSIQTDTQYF. The CDR3 DNA follows: TGTGTCAGCAGCCTCGGGACTAGCATACAGACAGATACGCAGTATTTT.

For this clonotype: Just one base apart from a much larger clone, this may be a read error. The J gene is TRBJ2-6, the V gene TRBV21-1; whether TRBD1, the table's D call, matches the DNA was not checked. TRBV21-1 is deemed a pseudogene. This CDR3 has 15 amino acids. The CDR3 here is CASTLTGAGANVLTF. The CDR3 coding sequence is TGTGCCAGCACCCTTACAGGGGCTGGGGCCAACGTCCTGACTTTC.

The rearrangement uses TRBV19 and TRBJ2-3; D is uncertain. The CDR3 loop spans 13 amino acids. V lost 10 bases to trimming and J lost 7 bases, with 18 bases between them. Germline V lookup: CDR1 LNHDA, CDR2 SQIVND (reference sequence). The CDR3 loop is CATSQDRCNTQYF. The CDR3 DNA reads TGTGCCACTTCCCAAGATAGGTGCAATACGCAGTATTTT. The full variable domain, completed using reference TRBV19 and TRBJ2-3, is DGGITQSPKYLFRKEGQNVTLSCEQNLNHDAMYWYRQDPGQGLRLIYYSQIVNDFQKGDIAEGYSVSREKKESFPLTVTSAQKNPTAFYLCATSQDRCNTQYFGPGTRLTVL.

A remark on this clonotype: At one of its ends the junction is not consistent with the germline gene, which may arise from a read error. The rearrangement links TRBV11-2 to TRBJ2-1; D perhaps matches TRBD1 (6 bases). The CDR3 runs 12 residues. Germline loops: CDR1 SGHAT, CDR2 FQNNGV. The DNA of the CDR3 is TGTGCCGGGGGCGGAGTATACAATGAGCAGATCTTC. This encodes CAGGGVYNEQIF.

This clonotype was picked up one time. V is TRBV5-6 and J is TRBJ2-7; 7 bases align to TRBD2. Germline V CDR1 and CDR2: SGHDT, YYEEEE. The CDR3 sequence is 15 residues long. J lost 5 bases, V lost 4 bases, and 12 bases had no gene match. The CDR3 loop is CASSHGERDFHEQYF. DNA for the CDR3: TGTGCCAGCAGCCATGGGGAGCGGGATTTCCACGAGCAGTACTTC.